These 13 T cell receptor beta chains were sequenced from one sample in a study of blood T cell repertoires in COVID-19. The table came from immunoSEQ multiplex PCR; TCRdb's copy has only in-frame clones and leaves some out. The profile shows hundreds of thousands of clones, 70% to 90% of them singletons. Sample: peripheral blood. Receptors originate from a man aged 40-49 years with acute or convalescent COVID-19.

The chain uses TRBV6-6 and TRBJ1-1; D is perhaps TRBD1 (5 bases). The V gene lost 5 bases and the J gene lost 8 bases, with 12 bases spanning the gap. CDR1 and CDR2 (germline): MNHNY, SVGAGI (reference sequence). The CDR3 loop spans 12 amino acids. In nucleotides, the CDR3 is TGTGCCAGCAGTCTCAGGGAATCCGAAGCTTTCTTT. Translation gives CASSLRESEAFF.

This clone showed up just a few times. The chain couples TRBV7-9 to TRBJ2-2, with 7 bases fitting TRBD1. Looked up from germline, CDR1 is SEHNR and CDR2 is FQNEAQ (reference sequence). The CDR3 length is 16 residues. The J segment lost 2 bases and the V segment lost 1 base, leaving 4 bases of the junction unmatched. The DNA of the CDR3 is TGTGCCAGCAGCTTAGTAGGGACAGACAACACCGGGGAGCTGTTTTTT. Protein sequence: CASSLVGTDNTGELFF.

The rearrangement uses TRBV6-6 and TRBJ2-3; maybe TRBD1 (6 bases). The length of the CDR3 is 15 residues. CDR1 is MNHNY and CDR2 is SVGAGI in the germline V gene (reference sequence). V lost 2 bases, J lost 2 bases, and 11 bases lay in between. CDR3 region: CASSYLGGNTDTQYF. The DNA for the CDR3 is TGTGCCAGCAGTTACCTAGGGGGTAACACAGATACGCAGTATTTT.

The rearrangement links TRBV7-9 to TRBJ1-2; D remains unclear. V lost 1 base and J 8 bases, leaving 20 bases between the germline ends. The CDR3 length is 16 residues. Germline V gene data show CDR1 as SEHNR and CDR2 as FQNEAQ (reference sequence). The chain's CDR3 is CASSLVLLFGTGGYTF. The DNA for the CDR3 is TGTGCCAGCAGCTTAGTCCTCCTTTTTGGTACGGGGGGCTACACCTTC.

The chain has TRBV5-5 and TRBJ2-1, with D possibly being TRBD2 (5 bases). The CDR3 runs 14 residues. The V and J ends lost 0 bases and 9 bases respectively, with 13 bases between them. Germline lookup yields CDR1 SGHKS and CDR2 YYEKEE (reference sequence). CDR3 nucleotides: TGTGCCAGCAGCTTGGTAGTCAAAGGGAGTGAGCAGTTCTTC. It translates to CASSLVVKGSEQFF.

This clone is a singleton in its sample. This chain uses TRBV27 with TRBJ2-1, with TRBD2 matching over 10 bases. Germline CDR1 reads MNHEY; CDR2 reads SMNVEV (reference sequence). This CDR3 has 15 residues. The V segment lost 7 bases and the J segment 4 bases; nucleotides outside the gene matches: 7. CDR3 nucleotides: TGTGCCAGCATTGTAGCGGGAGGTACATACAATGAGCAGTTCTTC. This sequence encodes CASIVAGGTYNEQFF.

V gene TRBV14 combines with J gene TRBJ2-1; 10 bases map to TRBD2. The V gene end was trimmed by 4 bases and the J gene end by 0 bases; junction bases not matched to a gene: 3. There are 16 residues in the CDR3. Germline assignment: CDR1 SGHDN and CDR2 FVKESK. The CDR3 spells CASSPRTSGSYNEQFF. CDR3 nucleotides: TGTGCCAGCAGCCCTCGGACTAGCGGCTCCTACAATGAGCAGTTCTTC.

This clone is a singleton in its sample. This chain joins TRBV28 and TRBJ2-7; D may be TRBD1 (5 bases). With 3 bases removed from V and 2 bases from J, the gap between germline ends came to 14 bases. The CDR3 extends over 15 amino acids. Germline V gives CDR1 MDHEN, CDR2 SYDVKM. Here the CDR3 DNA reads TGTGCCAGCAGTTTGGGGCAGGGCCCCCCCTACGAGCAGTACTTC. This encodes CASSLGQGPPYEQYF.

The J gene is TRBJ2-7, the V gene TRBV7-8, with 10 bases identical to TRBD2. The CDR3 is 16 residues long. Germline V lookup: CDR1 SGHVS, CDR2 FQNEAQ. J gave up 2 bases and V 1 base, and 5 bases lay outside the gene matches. DNA for the CDR3: TGTGCCAGCAGCTTAGTTCGAACTAGCGGGACCTACGAGCAGTACTTC. Its protein product is CASSLVRTSGTYEQYF. Variable domain in full (rest from reference TRBV7-8 and TRBJ2-7): GAGVSQSPRYKVAKRGQDVALRCDPISGHVSLFWYQQALGQGPEFLTYFQNEAQLDKSGLPSDRFFAERPEGSVSTLKIQRTQQEDSAVYLCASSLVRTSGTYEQYFGPGTRLTVT.

This CDR3 reads CASSPSTASLVYEQYF. CDR3 nucleotides: TGTGCCAGCAGTCCCTCGACAGCCAGCTTAGTCTACGAGCAGTACTTC. The rearrangement uses TRBV27 and TRBJ2-7, with a tentative D call TRBD1 (5 bases). The CDR3 length is 16 residues. Germline CDR1 is MNHEY and CDR2 is SMNVEV (reference sequence). The V end lost 5 bases, the J end lost 3 bases, and 20 bases lay between the germline ends.

The V call is TRBV19, the J call TRBJ1-4; D gene unclear. The CDR3 contains 13 residues. The germline CDR1 and CDR2 sequences are LNHDA and SQIVND (reference sequence). Deletions cut 3 bases from V and 8 bases from J, with 10 bases between. In nucleotides, the CDR3 is TGTGCCAGTAGTATCCTGGGAGAGGAAAAACTGTTTTTT. This codes for CASSILGEEKLFF.

The V gene is TRBV3-1 (or the pseudogene TRBV3-2), the J gene TRBJ1-3; D is uncertain. The CDR3 has 15 residues. Germline-derived CDR1 and CDR2 are LGHDT and YNNKEL (reference sequence). Between the trimmed V and J ends, which lost 1 base and 4 bases, there was a span of 11 bases. DNA for the CDR3: TGTGCCAGCAGCCAAGGAAGAGGGTCCGGAAACACCATATATTTT. Protein: CASSQGRGSGNTIYF.

The gene calls are TRBV7-9 and TRBJ1-2; D remains unclear. V lost 1 base, J lost 3 bases, and 6 bases lay in between. The germline V gene encodes CDR1 SEHNR and CDR2 FQNEAQ (reference sequence). This CDR3 comprises 13 residues. The CDR3 loop is CASSLGQYYGYTF. CDR3 DNA sequence: TGTGCCAGCAGCTTAGGCCAGTACTATGGCTACACCTTC.